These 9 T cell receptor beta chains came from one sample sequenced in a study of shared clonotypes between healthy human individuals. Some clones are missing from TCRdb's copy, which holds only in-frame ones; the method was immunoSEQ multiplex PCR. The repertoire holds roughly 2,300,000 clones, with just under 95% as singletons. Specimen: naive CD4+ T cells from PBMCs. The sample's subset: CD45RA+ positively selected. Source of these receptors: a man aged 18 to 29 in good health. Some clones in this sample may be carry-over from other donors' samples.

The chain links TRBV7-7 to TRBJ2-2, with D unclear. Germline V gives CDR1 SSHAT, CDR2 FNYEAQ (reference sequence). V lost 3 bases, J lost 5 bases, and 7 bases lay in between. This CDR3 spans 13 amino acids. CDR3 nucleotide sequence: TGTGCCAGCAGCTTGAGGATTACCGGGGAGCTGTTTTTT. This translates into CASSLRITGELFF.

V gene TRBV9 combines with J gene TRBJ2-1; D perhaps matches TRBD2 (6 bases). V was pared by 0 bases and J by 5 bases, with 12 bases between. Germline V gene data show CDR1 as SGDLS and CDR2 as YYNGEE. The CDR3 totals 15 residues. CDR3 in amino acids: CASSVGGDRNNEQFF. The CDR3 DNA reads TGTGCCAGCAGCGTAGGCGGGGACCGGAACAATGAGCAGTTCTTC.

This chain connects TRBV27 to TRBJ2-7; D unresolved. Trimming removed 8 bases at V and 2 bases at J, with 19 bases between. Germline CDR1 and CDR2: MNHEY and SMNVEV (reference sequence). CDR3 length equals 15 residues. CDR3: CASAIGYTTTYEQYF. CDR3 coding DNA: TGTGCCAGCGCGATCGGGTACACCACTACCTACGAGCAGTACTTC.

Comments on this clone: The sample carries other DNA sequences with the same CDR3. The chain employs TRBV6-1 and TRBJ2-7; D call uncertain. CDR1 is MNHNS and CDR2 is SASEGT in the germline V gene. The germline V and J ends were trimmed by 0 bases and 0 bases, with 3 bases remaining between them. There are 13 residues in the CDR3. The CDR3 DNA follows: TGTGCCAGCAGTGAAGCTAGCTCCTACGAGCAGTACTTC. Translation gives CASSEASSYEQYF.

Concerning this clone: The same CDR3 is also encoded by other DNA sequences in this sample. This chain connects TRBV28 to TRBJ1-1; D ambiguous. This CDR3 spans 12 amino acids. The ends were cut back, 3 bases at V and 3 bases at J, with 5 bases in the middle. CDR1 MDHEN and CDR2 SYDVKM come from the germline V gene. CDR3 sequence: CASSLGYTEAFF. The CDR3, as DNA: TGTGCCAGCAGTTTGGGGTACACTGAAGCTTTCTTT.

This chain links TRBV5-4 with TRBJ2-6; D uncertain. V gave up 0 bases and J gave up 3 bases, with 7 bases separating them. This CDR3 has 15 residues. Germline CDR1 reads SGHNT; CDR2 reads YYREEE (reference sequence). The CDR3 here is CASSLGSRGANVLTF. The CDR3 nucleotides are TGTGCCAGCAGCTTGGGGTCGCGTGGGGCCAACGTCCTGACTTTC.

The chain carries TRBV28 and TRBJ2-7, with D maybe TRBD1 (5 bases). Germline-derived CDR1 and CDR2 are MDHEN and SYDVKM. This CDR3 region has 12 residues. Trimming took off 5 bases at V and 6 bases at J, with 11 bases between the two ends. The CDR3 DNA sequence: TGTGCCAGCAGTATAAGGGGCCTCGAGCAGTACTTC. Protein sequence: CASSIRGLEQYF.

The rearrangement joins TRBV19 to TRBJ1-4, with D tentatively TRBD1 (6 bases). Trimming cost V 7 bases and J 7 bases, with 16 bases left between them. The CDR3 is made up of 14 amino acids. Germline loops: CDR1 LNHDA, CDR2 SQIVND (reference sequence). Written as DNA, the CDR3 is TGTGCCAGTAATACGGACAGCTCGGTTGAAAAACTGTTTTTT. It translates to CASNTDSSVEKLFF.

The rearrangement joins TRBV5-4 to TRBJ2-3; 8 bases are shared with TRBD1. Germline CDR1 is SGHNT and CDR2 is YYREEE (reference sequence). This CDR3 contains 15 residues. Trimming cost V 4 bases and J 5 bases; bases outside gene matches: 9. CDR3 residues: CASSQGQVKGDTQYF. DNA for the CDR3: TGTGCCAGCAGCCAGGGACAGGTGAAGGGAGATACGCAGTATTTT.